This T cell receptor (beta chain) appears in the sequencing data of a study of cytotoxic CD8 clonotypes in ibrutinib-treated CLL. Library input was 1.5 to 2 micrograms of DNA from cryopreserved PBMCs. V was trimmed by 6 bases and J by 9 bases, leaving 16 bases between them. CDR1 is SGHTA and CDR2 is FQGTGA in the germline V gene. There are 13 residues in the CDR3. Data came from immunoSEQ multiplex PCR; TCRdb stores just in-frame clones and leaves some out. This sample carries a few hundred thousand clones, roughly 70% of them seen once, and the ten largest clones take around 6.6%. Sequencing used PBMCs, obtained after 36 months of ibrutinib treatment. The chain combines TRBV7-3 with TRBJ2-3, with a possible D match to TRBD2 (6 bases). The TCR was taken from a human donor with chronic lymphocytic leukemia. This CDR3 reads CASSRDSVGTQYF. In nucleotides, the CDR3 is TGTGCCAGCAGTCGGGACTCCGTGGGGACGCAGTATTTT.